There are a few counts of the clone carrying this T cell receptor beta chain. Looked up from germline, CDR1 is SGHDN and CDR2 is FVKESK. V lost 0 bases and J lost 4; bases outside the gene matches: 10. This CDR3 region has 17 residues. Sequencing targeted expressed TCRB transcripts, as all isolated RNA had been reverse transcribed. TCRdb's copy holds only in-frame clones and misses some; the assay was immunoSEQ multiplex PCR. The profile shows about 270,000 clones, 13% to 15% of them singletons. This sample was taken from a study of beta chain features in type 1 diabetes. Using CD45RO/CCR7/CD25/CD127/CD95/CD27, CD4+ naive, central memory, regulatory and stem cell-like memory cells were sorted. Purity above 95% was achieved in all sorted populations.

This sequence was found in a woman in her thirties or forties in good health. Specimen: naive CD4+ T cells from blood. The chain couples TRBV14 to TRBJ2-5; 8 bases are a match to TRBD1. The CDR3 is CASSQERDRGWGETQYF. CDR3 coding DNA: TGTGCCAGCAGCCAAGAGCGAGACAGGGGTTGGGGAGAGACCCAGTACTTC.